One sample yielded the 30 T cell receptor beta chains listed below, sequenced in a study of T cell responses to AZD1222 COVID-19 vaccine. TCRdb's table, derived via immunoSEQ multiplex PCR, lists solely in-frame clones and lacks some. The sample lists 120,000 or so clones, 88% occurring once. The sequences come from peripheral blood, collected 28 days after the second AZD1222 dose. The receptors stem from an adult who received the AZD1222 COVID-19 vaccine.

The rearrangement joins TRBV10-3 to TRBJ2-1; D might be TRBD1 (6 bases). V was cut by 2 bases and J by 7 bases, with 15 bases left in between. The CDR3 spans 15 residues. Germline-derived CDR1 and CDR2 are ENHRY and SYGVKD. In DNA, the CDR3 is TGTGCCATCAGTGAGGGACAGTCGGAACAAAATGAGCAGTTCTTC. It specifies CAISEGQSEQNEQFF.

This chain joins TRBV30 and TRBJ2-7; D might be TRBD2 (6 bases). V lost 1 base and J lost 2, with 18 bases in between. The CDR3 spans 16 residues. Germline CDR1 GTSNPN, CDR2 SVGIG (reference sequence). CDR3 residues: CAWSGFRGSRTYEQYF. CDR3 DNA sequence: TGTGCCTGGAGTGGATTTCGGGGGAGCCGGACCTACGAGCAGTACTTC. Supplemented by reference TRBV30 and TRBJ2-7, the full variable domain reads SQTIHQWPATLVQPVGSPLSLECTVEGTSNPNLYWYRQAAGRGLQLLFYSVGIGQISSEVPQNLSASRPQDRQFILSSKKLLLSDSGFYLCAWSGFRGSRTYEQYFGPGTRLTVT.

The chain links TRBV9 to TRBJ2-5; D tentatively reads TRBD1 or TRBD2 (5 bases each). The germline V and J ends were trimmed by 0 bases and 5 bases, with 23 bases remaining between them. Per germline, CDR1 SGDLS and CDR2 YYNGEE. The CDR3 loop spans 18 amino acids. Here the CDR3 reads CASSVAPNGEGYRETQYF. The CDR3 region has the DNA TGTGCCAGCAGCGTAGCCCCCAATGGAGAGGGGTATCGGGAGACCCAGTACTTC.

The rearrangement joins TRBV19 to TRBJ1-1, with a possible D match to TRBD1 (5 bases). V lost 5 bases, J lost 3 bases, and 13 bases lay in between. The V gene's germline CDR1 is LNHDA and CDR2 SQIVND (reference sequence). This CDR3 contains 14 residues. This CDR3 reads CASSHRGRDTEAFF. Written as DNA, the CDR3 is TGTGCCAGTAGTCATCGAGGCAGGGACACTGAAGCTTTCTTT. Drawing the rest from reference TRBV19 and TRBJ1-1, the complete variable domain is DGGITQSPKYLFRKEGQNVTLSCEQNLNHDAMYWYRQDPGQGLRLIYYSQIVNDFQKGDIAEGYSVSREKKESFPLTVTSAQKNPTAFYLCASSHRGRDTEAFFGQGTRLTVV.

This chain joins TRBV7-6 and TRBJ2-7; D is unresolved. V gave up 3 bases and J gave up 2 bases, with 8 bases separating them. In germline, CDR1 is SGHVS, CDR2 FNYEAQ. The CDR3 contains 13 residues. CDR3 loop: CASSLDGTYEQYF. The CDR3 DNA follows: TGTGCCAGCAGCTTGGACGGCACCTACGAGCAGTACTTC.

J is TRBJ1-4 and V is TRBV6-5, with D uncertain. V dropped 4 bases and J dropped 8 bases, with 17 bases sitting between them. The CDR3 length is 15 residues. Germline lookup yields CDR1 MNHEY and CDR2 SVGAGI. CDR3 sequence reads: CASSSVSAGREKLFF. For the CDR3, the DNA is TGTGCCAGCAGTTCCGTTTCGGCCGGGCGCGAAAAACTGTTTTTT.

The chain uses TRBV5-5 and TRBJ2-3; maybe TRBD1 (6 bases). The V gene lost 0 bases and the J gene lost 3 bases, with 14 bases spanning the gap. This CDR3 comprises 16 residues. CDR1 and CDR2 from the germline V gene are SGHKS and YYEKEE (reference sequence). The CDR3 DNA follows: TGTGCCAGCAGCTTGGGGCCAGGGGCTAGGACAGATACGCAGTATTTT. It yields the protein CASSLGPGARTDTQYF.

This sequence joins TRBV13 and TRBJ2-7, with D unresolved. The V and J ends lost 5 bases and 3 bases respectively, with 14 bases between them. In germline, CDR1 is PRHDT, CDR2 FYEKMQ (reference sequence). The CDR3 sequence is 14 residues long. The CDR3 DNA is TGTGCCAGCAGCGGACCCCGTCCCGTCTACGAGCAGTACTTC. Protein product: CASSGPRPVYEQYF.

The V call is TRBV6-5, the J call TRBJ2-1; D ambiguous. Trimming shortened V by 2 bases and J by 1 base, and 9 bases separated the two germline ends. CDR3 length: 15 amino acids. Looked up from germline, CDR1 is MNHEY and CDR2 is SVGAGI. CDR3 loop: CASSYPAGSYNEQFF. As DNA, the CDR3 is TGTGCCAGCAGTTACCCTGCTGGATCCTACAATGAGCAGTTCTTC.

The V call is TRBV30, the J call TRBJ2-7; possibly TRBD1 for D (6 bases). Trimming took 8 bases from V and 0 from J, leaving 17 bases between them. In germline, CDR1 is GTSNPN, CDR2 SVGIG (reference sequence). The CDR3 has 14 amino acids. The CDR3 loop reads CAGILGASSYEQYF. The CDR3 DNA sequence: TGTGCCGGGATCCTGGGGGCCAGCTCCTACGAGCAGTACTTC.

The chain couples TRBV15 to TRBJ2-7; D not resolved. This CDR3 spans 13 amino acids. V lost 5 bases, J lost 1 base, and 9 bases lay in between. CDR1 LNHNV and CDR2 YYDKDF come from the germline V gene (reference sequence). CDR3 sequence (DNA): TGTGCCACCAGCGGCGCTGGGTCCTACGAGCAGTACTTC. Translated, it gives CATSGAGSYEQYF. Drawing the rest from reference TRBV15 and TRBJ2-7, the complete variable domain is DAMVIQNPRYQVTQFGKPVTLSCSQTLNHNVMYWYQQKSSQAPKLLFHYYDKDFNNEADTPDNFQSRRPNTSFCFLDIRSPGLGDTAMYLCATSGAGSYEQYFGPGTRLTVT.

The rearrangement joins TRBV18 to TRBJ1-1, with D hard to call. The ends were cut back, 1 base at V and 1 base at J, with 4 bases in the middle. The CDR3 extends over 13 amino acids. Germline CDR1 and CDR2: KGHSH and LQKENI. CDR3 in DNA: TGTGCCAGCTCACCACAAACGAACACTGAAGCTTTCTTT. As protein: CASSPQTNTEAFF. Complete variable domain (other parts from reference TRBV18 and TRBJ1-1): NAGVMQNPRHLVRRRGQEARLRCSPMKGHSHVYWYRQLPEEGLKFMVYLQKENIIDESGMPKERFSAEFPKEGPSILRIQQVVRGDSAAYFCASSPQTNTEAFFGQGTRLTVV.

V is TRBV29-1 and J is TRBJ2-7; 8 nucleotides match TRBD2. Germline CDR1 reads SQVTM; CDR2 reads ANQGSEA. J lost 2 bases, V lost 5 bases, and 2 bases had no gene match. This CDR3 contains 12 residues. The CDR3 spells CSVRLATYEQYF. The CDR3, as DNA: TGCAGCGTTCGACTAGCGACCTACGAGCAGTACTTC.

This sequence joins TRBV7-2 and TRBJ2-1; no firm D call. Germline-derived CDR1 and CDR2 are SGHTA and FQGNSA. V was trimmed by 8 bases and J by 2 bases, leaving 13 bases between them. CDR3 length equals 14 residues. As DNA, the CDR3 is TGTGCCAGCTGCTGCGAAACCCCCTACAATGAGCAGTTCTTC. Its protein is CASCCETPYNEQFF.

The chain has TRBV6-2 or TRBV6-3 and TRBJ1-2, with D possibly being TRBD1 (5 bases). Germline V gene lookup returns CDR1 MNHEY and CDR2 SVGEGT. The CDR3 covers 13 residues. The V and J ends lost 1 base and 7 bases respectively, with 10 bases between them. This chain's CDR3 is CASSYFQGGGYTF. The CDR3 nucleotides read TGTGCCAGCAGTTACTTTCAGGGCGGTGGCTACACCTTC.

A few counts support this clone. This chain joins TRBV5-1 and TRBJ1-3; 8 bases line up with TRBD1. The germline V gene encodes CDR1 SGHRS and CDR2 YFSETQ. The CDR3 consists of 15 residues. V trimming: 4 bases; J trimming: 6 bases; junction bases outside the gene matches: 9. CDR3 region: CASSADRGGLNTIYF. CDR3 DNA: TGCGCCAGCAGCGCCGACAGGGGCGGCTTAAACACCATATATTTT.

The chain employs TRBV19 and TRBJ1-2; D might be TRBD1 (6 bases). Germline assignment: CDR1 LNHDA and CDR2 SQIVND (reference sequence). V was trimmed by 1 base and J by 6 bases, leaving 15 bases between them. The CDR3 length is 15 residues. The CDR3 is CASSIVSGDRNGYTF. The DNA for the CDR3 is TGTGCCAGTAGTATAGTTTCAGGGGACCGTAATGGCTACACCTTC.

V and J are TRBV28 and TRBJ2-7, with a tentative D call TRBD2 (6 bases). The CDR3 loop spans 14 amino acids. CDR1 is MDHEN, CDR2 SYDVKM, per germline. Trimming shortened V by 2 bases and J by 1 base, and 9 bases separated the two germline ends. The CDR3 DNA sequence: TGTGCCAGCAGTTTACTCCGGGAGTCCTACGAGCAGTACTTC. Protein sequence: CASSLLRESYEQYF.

The table lists this clone with a count of one. The V call is TRBV19, the J call TRBJ1-5; possible D gene TRBD1, 6 bases. CDR3 length equals 17 residues. The V gene's germline CDR1 is LNHDA and CDR2 SQIVND (reference sequence). The V end was cut by 4 bases, the J end by 0 bases, with 16 bases between. This chain's CDR3 is CASSTPGESYSNQPQHF. CDR3 in DNA: TGTGCCAGTAGTACGCCAGGGGAGTCTTATAGCAATCAGCCCCAGCATTTT.

The chain joins TRBV11-3 to TRBJ2-4; the D gene could be TRBD1 or TRBD2 (5 bases each). This CDR3 is 14 amino acids long. The germline V gene encodes CDR1 SGHNT and CDR2 YENEEA. Trimming removed 1 base from V and 8 bases from J, with 12 bases in between. The CDR3 DNA follows: TGTGCCAGCAGCTTAGGCGCAGGGACGGACATTCAGTACTTC. The encoded protein is CASSLGAGTDIQYF.

This chain links TRBV7-8 with TRBJ1-2, with D hard to call. CDR3 length: 14 residues. Trimming pared 5 bases from V and 4 bases from J, leaving 14 bases between. Germline V lookup: CDR1 SGHVS, CDR2 FQNEAQ. The CDR3 coding sequence is TGTGCCAGCAGCCCCTCTACAGATGCCTATGGCTACACCTTC. It encodes CASSPSTDAYGYTF.

The chain uses TRBV7-2 and TRBJ2-1, with D perhaps matching TRBD2 (6 bases). Germline assignment: CDR1 SGHTA and CDR2 FQGNSA. The V end was cut by 0 bases, the J end by 4 bases, with 19 bases between. The CDR3 is 18 amino acids. The CDR3 loop is CASSLALTRHDLYNEQFF. The CDR3 DNA reads TGTGCCAGCAGCTTAGCTCTGACTAGACACGACTTATACAATGAGCAGTTCTTC.

J is TRBJ2-2 and V is TRBV15, with 7 bases lining up with TRBD1. The V gene's germline CDR1 is LNHNV and CDR2 YYDKDF (reference sequence). Trimming cost V 8 bases and J 6 bases; bases outside gene matches: 15. The CDR3 consists of 16 residues. CDR3 residues: CATYPGQGVESGELFF. CDR3 DNA sequence: TGTGCCACCTACCCTGGGCAGGGGGTTGAGTCCGGGGAGCTGTTTTTT.

The V call is TRBV13, the J call TRBJ2-3; TRBD1 matches 7 bases. Germline values: CDR1 PRHDT, CDR2 FYEKMQ (reference sequence). This CDR3 has 16 residues. The junction had 6 bases not matched to a gene; V was cut back by 0 bases and J by 3 bases. This CDR3 is CASSLGDRAETDTQYF. The CDR3 coding sequence is TGTGCCAGCAGCTTAGGAGACAGGGCCGAGACAGATACGCAGTATTTT.

The chain combines TRBV7-8 with TRBJ1-4, with no clear D. CDR1 and CDR2 from the germline V gene are SGHVS and FQNEAQ. The CDR3 is made up of 16 amino acids. Trimming removed 1 base at V and 6 bases at J, with 15 bases between. CDR3 region: CASSLGVRPGDEKLFF. The CDR3 DNA follows: TGTGCCAGCAGCTTAGGCGTCAGACCTGGGGATGAAAAACTGTTTTTT.

J is TRBJ2-1 and V is TRBV11-3; D is uncertain. Trimming removed 0 bases from V and 7 bases from J, with 10 bases in between. This CDR3 comprises 14 residues. CDR1 and CDR2 from the germline V gene are SGHNT and YENEEA. This chain's CDR3 is CASSLDATGNEQFF. CDR3 DNA sequence: TGTGCCAGCAGCTTAGACGCCACTGGGAATGAGCAGTTCTTC.

The chain employs TRBV4-3 and TRBJ2-7; possibly TRBD1 for D (5 bases). Germline loops: CDR1 LGHNA, CDR2 YSLEER. V shed 2 bases and J shed 2 bases, with 10 bases lying between them. This CDR3 spans 14 amino acids. Here the CDR3 DNA reads TGCGCCAGCAGCCAAAGACAGCCCACCTACGAGCAGTACTTC. Protein sequence: CASSQRQPTYEQYF.

This rearrangement joins TRBV27 to TRBJ1-1; tentative D call: TRBD1 (5 bases). The germline gives CDR1 MNHEY, CDR2 SMNVEV (reference sequence). V lost 1 base, J lost 5 bases, and 14 bases lay in between. The CDR3 totals 15 residues. The CDR3 bases are TGTGCCAGCAGTTTATTTGGTAATGGGGGGACTGAAGCTTTCTTT. It is translated as CASSLFGNGGTEAFF.

The chain has TRBV6-2 or TRBV6-3 and TRBJ1-5; possibly TRBD1 for D (6 bases). There are 15 residues in the CDR3. Germline V lookup: CDR1 MNHEY, CDR2 SVGEGT. V was trimmed by 2 bases and J by 5 bases, leaving 13 bases between them. The CDR3 DNA reads TGTGCCAGCAGTTACGGGGGCCGCCTCCATCAGCCCCAGCATTTT. Protein: CASSYGGRLHQPQHF.

As to this clone: A junction boundary mismatches the germline segment, possibly from a read error. The chain joins TRBV19 to TRBJ2-2, with TRBD1 identical over 10 bases. CDR3 length: 16 amino acids. Germline values: CDR1 LNHDA, CDR2 SQIVND (reference sequence). CDR3 nucleotides: TGTGCCAGTAGCCAGAGACAGGGGGCGAAGACCGGGGAGCTGTTTTTT. Protein sequence: CASSQRQGAKTGELFF.